One and the same sample provided the 10 T cell receptor beta chains below, sequenced in a study of identical twins. TCRdb independently ran MiXCR on the 5' RACE reads; one entry per CDR3 protein. Of some 630,000 distinct CDR3 sequences listed, less than 9% were seen once; the top ten hold about 1.6%. These data also formed part of another study, on yellow fever vaccine responses in identical twins.

The sequenced sample consisted of PBMCs. These receptors were collected from a woman aged 18-30 years in good health.

The chain combines TRBV7-8 with TRBJ2-7; 9 nucleotides match TRBD2. Germline V lookup: CDR1 SGHVS, CDR2 FQNEAQ. The CDR3 extends over 16 amino acids. V dropped 2 bases and J dropped 0; count of bases not matched to a gene: 5. CDR3 loop: CASSLIGGRGSYEQYF. CDR3 coding DNA: TGTGCCAGCAGCTTAATTGGCGGGAGGGGCTCCTACGAGCAGTACTTC.

CDR3 bases: TGTGCCAGCAGAGTAGCGGGGGAGCCCTACGAGCAGTACTTC. This codes for CASRVAGEPYEQYF. The chain links TRBV12-3 or TRBV12-4 to TRBJ2-7; 9 bases line up with TRBD2. This CDR3 has 14 amino acids. The J segment lost 2 bases and the V segment lost 6 bases, leaving 5 bases of the junction unmatched.

This chain links TRBV2 with TRBJ2-1, with D hard to call. Deletions cut 2 bases from V and 6 bases from J, with 5 bases between. The CDR3 contains 12 residues. Germline values: CDR1 SNHLY, CDR2 FYNNEI. The CDR3 DNA is TGTGCCAGCAGTGAATTCCTCAATGAGCAGTTCTTC. Its protein product is CASSEFLNEQFF.

The rearrangement links TRBV5-8 to TRBJ1-2; D not certain. Between the trimmed V and J ends, which lost 5 bases and 4 bases, there was a span of 12 bases. This CDR3 contains 13 residues. CDR1 is SGHTS and CDR2 is YDEGEE in the germline V gene. As DNA, the CDR3 is TGTGCCAGCAGTACACAGCTACTCTATGGCTACACCTTC. Its translation: CASSTQLLYGYTF. Looking up the rest from reference TRBV5-8 and TRBJ1-2 gives the full variable domain: EAGVTQSPTHLIKTRGQQATLRCSPISGHTSVYWYQQALGLGLQFLLWYDEGEERNRGNFPPRFSGRQFPNYSSELNVNALELEDSALYLCASSTQLLYGYTFGSGTRLTVV.

The chain employs TRBV12-3 or TRBV12-4 and TRBJ2-1; D may be TRBD1 (6 bases). Trimming took off 2 bases at V and 13 bases at J, with 9 bases between the two ends. The CDR3 consists of 11 residues. CDR3 sequence: CASSLKDRQFF. The CDR3 coding sequence is TGTGCCAGCAGTTTAAAGGACAGACAGTTCTTC.

Many counts were recorded for this clonotype. The rearrangement uses TRBV7-6 and TRBJ2-3; D unresolved. This CDR3 region has 15 residues. V was shortened by 1 base and J by 2 bases, with 10 bases between the two germline ends. Germline-derived CDR1 and CDR2 are SGHVS and FNYEAQ. The CDR3, as DNA: TGTGCCAGCAGCTTAGGAGGTGGATTCACAGATACGCAGTATTTT. Encoded protein: CASSLGGGFTDTQYF. The complete variable domain, with remaining parts taken from reference TRBV7-6 and TRBJ2-3, reads GAGVSQSPRYKVTKRGQDVALRCDPISGHVSLYWYRQALGQGPEFLTYFNYEAQQDKSGLPNDRFSAERPEGSISTLTIQRTEQRDSAMYRCASSLGGGFTDTQYFGPGTRLTVL.

The genes are TRBV9 and TRBJ2-1, with 8 bases that match TRBD1. In germline, CDR1 is SGDLS, CDR2 YYNGEE. This CDR3 is 15 amino acids long. Germline trimming cut 0 bases from V and 3 bases from J; bases unmatched to any gene: 2. CDR3 sequence (DNA): TGTGCCAGCAGCGTAGACGGACAGGGCTACAATGAGCAGTTCTTC. The encoded protein is CASSVDGQGYNEQFF.

V usage is TRBV10-1 and J usage is TRBJ2-1; TRBD2 matches 10 bases. CDR1 and CDR2 from the germline V gene are WNHNN and SYGVQD (reference sequence). The CDR3 covers 15 residues. V dropped 7 bases and J dropped 8; count of bases not matched to a gene: 11. In DNA, the CDR3 is TGCGCCAGCACCGAACTAGCGGGAATTCAGCATGAGCAGTTCTTC. Translating gives CASTELAGIQHEQFF.

This clonotype was found a few times. The V call is TRBV20-1, the J call TRBJ2-1; 8 bases are shared with TRBD1. Germline values: CDR1 DFQATT, CDR2 SNEGSKA (reference sequence). The CDR3 length is 16 residues. Trimming cost V 3 bases and J 5 bases; bases outside gene matches: 12. The DNA for the CDR3 is TGCAGTGCTAGGGCCCAGGACAGGGCGATAAACAATGAGCAGTTCTTC. The encoded protein is CSARAQDRAINNEQFF.

This clonotype has at least ten counts. V usage is TRBV3-1 and J usage is TRBJ1-2, with TRBD1 matching 9 bases. Trimming removed 5 bases from V and 8 bases from J; junction bases left unmatched: 6. The germline gives CDR1 LGHDT, CDR2 YNNKEL (reference sequence). The CDR3 length is 13 residues. The CDR3 protein is CASSSGTGRGYTF. CDR3 bases: TGTGCCAGCAGCTCTGGGACAGGGCGAGGCTACACCTTC.